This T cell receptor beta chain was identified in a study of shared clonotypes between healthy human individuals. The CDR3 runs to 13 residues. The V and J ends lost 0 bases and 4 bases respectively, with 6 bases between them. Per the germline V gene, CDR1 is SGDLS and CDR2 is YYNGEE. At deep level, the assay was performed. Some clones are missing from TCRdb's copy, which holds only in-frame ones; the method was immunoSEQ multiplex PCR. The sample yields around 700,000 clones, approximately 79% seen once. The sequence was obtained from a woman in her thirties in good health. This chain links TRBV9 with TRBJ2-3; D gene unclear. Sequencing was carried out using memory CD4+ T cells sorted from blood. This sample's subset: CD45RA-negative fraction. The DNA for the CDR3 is TGTGCCAGCAGCGTAGACTACGCAGATACGCAGTATTTT. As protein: CASSVDYADTQYF.